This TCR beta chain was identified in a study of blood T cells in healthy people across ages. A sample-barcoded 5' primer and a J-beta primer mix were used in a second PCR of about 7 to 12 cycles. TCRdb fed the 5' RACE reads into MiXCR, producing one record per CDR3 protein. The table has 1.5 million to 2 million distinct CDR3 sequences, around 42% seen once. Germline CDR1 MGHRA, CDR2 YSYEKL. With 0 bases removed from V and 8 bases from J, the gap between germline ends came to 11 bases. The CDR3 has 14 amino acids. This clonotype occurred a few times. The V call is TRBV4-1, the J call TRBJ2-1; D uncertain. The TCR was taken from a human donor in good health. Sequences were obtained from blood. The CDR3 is CASSQEASRDEQFF. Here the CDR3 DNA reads TGCGCCAGCAGCCAAGAGGCTAGTCGGGATGAGCAGTTCTTC.